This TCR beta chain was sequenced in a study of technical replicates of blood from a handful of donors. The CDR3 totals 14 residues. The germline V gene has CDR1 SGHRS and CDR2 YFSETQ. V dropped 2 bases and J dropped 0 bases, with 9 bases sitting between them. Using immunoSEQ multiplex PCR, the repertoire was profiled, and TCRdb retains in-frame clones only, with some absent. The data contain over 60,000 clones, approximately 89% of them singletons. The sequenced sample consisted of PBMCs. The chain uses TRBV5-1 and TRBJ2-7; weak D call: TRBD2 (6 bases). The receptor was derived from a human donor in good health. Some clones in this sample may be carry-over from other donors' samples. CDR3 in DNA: TGCGCCAGCAGCTTAGCGGGTAACTCCTACGAGCAGTACTTC. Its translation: CASSLAGNSYEQYF.